This T cell receptor beta chain was documented in a study of T cells in Graves' hyperthyroidism and ophthalmopathy. Study-wide background: Upon initial diagnosis and before any treatment, peripheral blood was collected.

TCR beta CDR3 region amplification was performed from RNA transcripts. The HTBI set primed first-round TCR CDR3 RT-PCR. TCRdb recomputed calls from the multiplex PCR reads with MiXCR, one row per CDR3 protein. The table shows roughly 500,000 distinct CDR3 sequences, with about 20% occurring only once. Only a few counts were recorded for this clonotype. The antigen is undetermined. The ends were cut back, 5 bases at V and 4 bases at J, with 20 bases in the middle. This CDR3 region has 16 residues. Germline CDR1 is MNHNS and CDR2 is SASEGT. Study-wide findings and caveats: The model's output predicted ophthalmopathy at a median of approximately 6.5 months prior to onset.

The sequencing input was blood. This TCR was sampled from a woman aged 65 to 85 with Graves' ophthalmopathy. This chain uses TRBV6-1 with TRBJ1-2, with D unresolved. The CDR3 DNA reads as TGTGCCAGCAGTAACTCCCGGTGGGCCACATCCTATGGCTACACCTTC. Encoded protein: CASSNSRWATSYGYTF.